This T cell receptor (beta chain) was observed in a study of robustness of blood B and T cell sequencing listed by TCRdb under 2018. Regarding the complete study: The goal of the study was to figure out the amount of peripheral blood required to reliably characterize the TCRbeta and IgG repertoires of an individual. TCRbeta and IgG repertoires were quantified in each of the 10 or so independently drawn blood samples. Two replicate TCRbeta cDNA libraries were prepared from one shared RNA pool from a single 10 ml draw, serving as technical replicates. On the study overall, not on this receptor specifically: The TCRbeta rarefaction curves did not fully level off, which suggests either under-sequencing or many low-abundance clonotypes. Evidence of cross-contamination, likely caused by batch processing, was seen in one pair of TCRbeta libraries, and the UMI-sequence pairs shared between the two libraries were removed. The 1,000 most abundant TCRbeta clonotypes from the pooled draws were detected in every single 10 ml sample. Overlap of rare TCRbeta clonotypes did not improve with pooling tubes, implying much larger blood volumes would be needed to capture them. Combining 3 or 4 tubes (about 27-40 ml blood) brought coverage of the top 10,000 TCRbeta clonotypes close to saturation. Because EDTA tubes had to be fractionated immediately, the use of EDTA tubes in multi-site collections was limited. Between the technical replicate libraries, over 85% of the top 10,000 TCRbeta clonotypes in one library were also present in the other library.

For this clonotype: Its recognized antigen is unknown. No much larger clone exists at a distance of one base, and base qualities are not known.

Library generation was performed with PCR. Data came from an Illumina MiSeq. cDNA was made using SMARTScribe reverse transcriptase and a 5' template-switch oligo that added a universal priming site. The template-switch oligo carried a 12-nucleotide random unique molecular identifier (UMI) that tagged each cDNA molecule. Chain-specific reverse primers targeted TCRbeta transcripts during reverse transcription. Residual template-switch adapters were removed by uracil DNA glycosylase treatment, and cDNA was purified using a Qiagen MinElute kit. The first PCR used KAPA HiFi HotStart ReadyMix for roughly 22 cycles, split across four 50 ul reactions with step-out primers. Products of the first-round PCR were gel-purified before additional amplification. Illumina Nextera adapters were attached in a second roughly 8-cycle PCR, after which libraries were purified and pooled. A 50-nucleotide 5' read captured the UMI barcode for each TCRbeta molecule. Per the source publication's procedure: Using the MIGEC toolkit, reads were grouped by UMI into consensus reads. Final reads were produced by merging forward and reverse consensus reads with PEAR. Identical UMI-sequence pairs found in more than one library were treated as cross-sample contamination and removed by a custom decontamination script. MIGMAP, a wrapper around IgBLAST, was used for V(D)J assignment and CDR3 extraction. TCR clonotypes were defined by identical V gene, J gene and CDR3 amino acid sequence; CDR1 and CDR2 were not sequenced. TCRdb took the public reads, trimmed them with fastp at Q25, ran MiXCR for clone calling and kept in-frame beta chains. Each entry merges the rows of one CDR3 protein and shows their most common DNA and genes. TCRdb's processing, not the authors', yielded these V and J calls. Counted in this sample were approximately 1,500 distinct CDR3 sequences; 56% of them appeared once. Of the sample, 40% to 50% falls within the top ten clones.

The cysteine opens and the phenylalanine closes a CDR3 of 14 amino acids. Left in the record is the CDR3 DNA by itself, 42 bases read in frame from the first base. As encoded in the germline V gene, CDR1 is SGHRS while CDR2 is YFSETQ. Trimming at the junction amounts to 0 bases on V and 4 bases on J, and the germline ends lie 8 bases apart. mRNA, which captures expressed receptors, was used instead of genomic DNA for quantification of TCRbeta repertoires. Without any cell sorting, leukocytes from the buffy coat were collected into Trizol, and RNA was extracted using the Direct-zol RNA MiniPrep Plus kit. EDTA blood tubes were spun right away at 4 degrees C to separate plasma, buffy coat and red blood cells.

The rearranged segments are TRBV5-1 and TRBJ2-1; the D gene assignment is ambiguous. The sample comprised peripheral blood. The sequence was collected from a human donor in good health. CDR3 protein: CASSLADGYNEQFF. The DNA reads TGCGCCAGCAGCTTGGCGGACGGTTACAATGAGCAGTTCTTC.